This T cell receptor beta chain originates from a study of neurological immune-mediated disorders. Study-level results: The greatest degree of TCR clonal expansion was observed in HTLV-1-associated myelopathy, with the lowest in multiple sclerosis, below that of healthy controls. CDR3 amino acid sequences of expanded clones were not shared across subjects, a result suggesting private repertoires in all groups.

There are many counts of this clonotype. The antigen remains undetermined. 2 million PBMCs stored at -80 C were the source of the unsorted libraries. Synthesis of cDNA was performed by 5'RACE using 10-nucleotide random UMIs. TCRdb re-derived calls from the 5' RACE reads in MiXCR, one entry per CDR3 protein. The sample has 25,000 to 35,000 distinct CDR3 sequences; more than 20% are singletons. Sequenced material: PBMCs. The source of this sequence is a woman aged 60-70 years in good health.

The DNA of the CDR3 is TGTGCCAGCAGCTTCCGGCAGAATCAGCCCCAGCATTTT. This codes for CASSFRQNQPQHF. The chain employs TRBV7-2 and TRBJ1-5; D is uncertain. V lost 3 bases and J 4 bases, leaving 7 bases between the germline ends. The CDR3 totals 13 residues. Germline CDR1 is SGHTA and CDR2 is FQGNSA.